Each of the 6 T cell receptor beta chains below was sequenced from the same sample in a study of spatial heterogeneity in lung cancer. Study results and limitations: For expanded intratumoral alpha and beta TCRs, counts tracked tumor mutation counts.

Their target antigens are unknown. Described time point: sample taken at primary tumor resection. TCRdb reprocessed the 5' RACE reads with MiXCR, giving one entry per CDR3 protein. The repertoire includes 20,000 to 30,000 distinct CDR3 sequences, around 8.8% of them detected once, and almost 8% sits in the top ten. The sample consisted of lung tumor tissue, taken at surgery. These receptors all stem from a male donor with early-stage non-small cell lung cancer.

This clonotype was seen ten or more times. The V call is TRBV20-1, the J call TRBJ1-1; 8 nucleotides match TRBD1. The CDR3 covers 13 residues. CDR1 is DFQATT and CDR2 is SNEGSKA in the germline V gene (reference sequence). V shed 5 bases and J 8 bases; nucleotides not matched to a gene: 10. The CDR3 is CSARPGGAREAFF. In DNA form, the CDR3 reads TGCAGTGCTCGCCCAGGGGGCGCGAGGGAAGCTTTCTTT.

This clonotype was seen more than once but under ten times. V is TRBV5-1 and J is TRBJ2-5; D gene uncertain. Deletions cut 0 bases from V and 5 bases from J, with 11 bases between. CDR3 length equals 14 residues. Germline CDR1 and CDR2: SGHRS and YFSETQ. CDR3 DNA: TGCGCCAGCAGCTTGGCCCAGCGAGTGGAGACCCAGTACTTC. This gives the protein CASSLAQRVETQYF.

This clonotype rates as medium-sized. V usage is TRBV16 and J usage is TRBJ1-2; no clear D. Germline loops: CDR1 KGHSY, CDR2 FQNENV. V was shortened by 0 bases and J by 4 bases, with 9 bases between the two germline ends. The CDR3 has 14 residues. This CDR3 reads CASSQSIGFYGYTF. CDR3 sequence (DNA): TGTGCCAGCAGCCAATCGATTGGGTTCTATGGCTACACCTTC.

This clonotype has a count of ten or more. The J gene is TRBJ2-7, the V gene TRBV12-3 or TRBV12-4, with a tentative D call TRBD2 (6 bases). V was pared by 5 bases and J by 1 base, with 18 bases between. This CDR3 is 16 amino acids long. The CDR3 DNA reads TGTGCCAGCAGTGCCCGGACTACCTCCGGGTCCTACGAGCAGTACTTC. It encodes CASSARTTSGSYEQYF.

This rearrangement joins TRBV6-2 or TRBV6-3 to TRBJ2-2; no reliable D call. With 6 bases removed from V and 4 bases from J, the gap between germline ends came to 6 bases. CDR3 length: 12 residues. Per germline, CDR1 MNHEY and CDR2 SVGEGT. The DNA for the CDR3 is TGTGCCAGCAGACTCTTCACCGGGGAGCTGTTTTTT. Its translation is CASRLFTGELFF.

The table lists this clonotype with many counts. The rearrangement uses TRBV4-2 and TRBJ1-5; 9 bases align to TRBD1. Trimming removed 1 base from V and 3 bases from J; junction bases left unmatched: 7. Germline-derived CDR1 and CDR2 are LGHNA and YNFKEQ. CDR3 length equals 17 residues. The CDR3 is CASSQGPGQGSNQPQHF. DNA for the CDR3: TGTGCCAGCAGCCAAGGCCCGGGACAGGGATCCAATCAGCCCCAGCATTTT.